In its sample, the clone carrying this T cell receptor beta chain was seen once. The protocol was immunoSEQ multiplex PCR, while the TCRdb copy is restricted to in-frame clones and leaves out a portion. The sample lists roughly 2.5 million clones; over 85% were seen once. Germline CDR1 and CDR2: SGHVS and FQNEAQ. The CDR3 is 14 amino acids. V trimming: 5 bases; J trimming: 2 bases; junction bases outside the gene matches: 4. This sample was taken from a study of shared clonotypes between healthy human individuals. Each donor was a Caucasian adult residing in Nashville, Tennessee. The sequence was obtained from a man younger than 35 in good health. The chain links TRBV7-8 to TRBJ1-2, with 8 bases aligning to TRBD1. The sequenced sample was naive CD4+ T cells sorted from blood. Subset of the sample: CD45RA+ positively selected. The CDR3: CASSPRTGNYGYTF. DNA of the CDR3: TGTGCCAGCAGCCCACGGACAGGGAACTATGGCTACACCTTC.